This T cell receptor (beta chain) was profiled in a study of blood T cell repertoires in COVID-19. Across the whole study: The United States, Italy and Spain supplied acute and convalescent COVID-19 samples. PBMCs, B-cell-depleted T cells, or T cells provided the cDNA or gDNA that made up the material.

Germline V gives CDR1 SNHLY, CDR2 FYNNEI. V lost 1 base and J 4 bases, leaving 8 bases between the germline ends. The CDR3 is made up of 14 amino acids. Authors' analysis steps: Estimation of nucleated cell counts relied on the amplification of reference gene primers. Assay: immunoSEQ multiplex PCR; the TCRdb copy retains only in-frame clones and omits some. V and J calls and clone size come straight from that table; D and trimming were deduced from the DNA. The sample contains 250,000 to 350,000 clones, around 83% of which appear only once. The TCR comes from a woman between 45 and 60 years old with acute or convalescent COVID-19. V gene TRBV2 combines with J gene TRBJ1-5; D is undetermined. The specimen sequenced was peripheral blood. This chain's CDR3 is CASSEGQANQPQHF. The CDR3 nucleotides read TGTGCCAGCAGTGAAGGCCAGGCTAATCAGCCCCAGCATTTT.